One and the same sample provided the 27 T cell receptor beta chains below, sequenced in a study of response to subunit inactivated influenza vaccine. One entry per CDR3 protein results from TCRdb running MiXCR on the RT-PCR reads. The repertoire consists of some 800,000 distinct CDR3 sequences, with around 21% occurring once and the leading ten covering more than 8.5%. Material: PBMCs from blood, obtained roughly 5 days after vaccination. The source is a man aged 45-65 years who received an inactivated influenza vaccine.

This clonotype was detected a few times. V gene TRBV24-1 combines with J gene TRBJ2-1, with TRBD1 identical over 11 bases. The CDR3 has 15 amino acids. The germline CDR1 and CDR2 sequences are KGHDR and SFDVKD. J was trimmed by 8 bases and V by 4 bases; bases with no gene match: 6. As DNA, the CDR3 is TGTGCCACCAGTGACCGAGGACAGGGGGCCGATGAGCAGTTCTTC. Amino acid sequence: CATSDRGQGADEQFF.

This chain joins TRBV5-1 and TRBJ2-1, with TRBD2 matching over 10 bases. Germline V gene sequence: CDR1 SGHRS, CDR2 YFSETQ. The J segment lost 2 bases and the V segment lost 4 bases, leaving 6 bases of the junction unmatched. This CDR3 has 16 residues. Here the CDR3 reads CASSPTGTSAYNEQFF. CDR3 nucleotide sequence: TGCGCCAGCAGCCCAACAGGGACTAGCGCCTACAATGAGCAGTTCTTC. The full variable domain, its missing parts supplied by reference TRBV5-1 and TRBJ2-1, is KAGVTQTPRYLIKTRGQQVTLSCSPISGHRSVSWYQQTPGQGLQFLFEYFSETQRNKGNFPGRFSGRQFSNSRSEMNVSTLELGDSALYLCASSPTGTSAYNEQFFGPGTRLTVL.

The chain is built from TRBV29-1 and TRBJ2-1; perhaps TRBD1 as D (5 bases). V was clipped by 3 bases and J by 2 bases, with 14 bases between them. CDR1 and CDR2 from the germline V gene are SQVTM and ANQGSEA. The CDR3 has 15 amino acids. The CDR3 DNA sequence: TGCAGCGTTGAGTTCCCGGACAAGGCCTACAATGAGCAGTTCTTC. Translation: CSVEFPDKAYNEQFF.

The gene calls are TRBV27 and TRBJ2-3, with 14 bases that match TRBD2. The CDR3 is made up of 19 amino acids. Losses at the gene ends were 5 bases for V and 0 bases for J; bases not matched to a gene: 10. Germline V gene data show CDR1 as MNHEY and CDR2 as SMNVEV (reference sequence). CDR3 DNA: TGTGCCAGCAGTAGTACCGGGACTAGCGGGAGAGAGAGCACAGATACGCAGTATTTT. The encoded protein is CASSSTGTSGRESTDTQYF.

The sample holds one count of this clonotype. Here the CDR3 DNA reads TGTGCCAGCAGCTCCCTATTCCAAGCCCGGTATTTT. This translates into CASSSLFQARYF. The chain has TRBV11-2 and TRBJ2-3; D call uncertain. Trimming took off 4 bases at V and 14 bases at J, with 16 bases between the two ends. Per germline, CDR1 SGHAT and CDR2 FQNNGV. The CDR3 is made up of 12 amino acids.

This clonotype was recorded at least ten times. The CDR3 DNA sequence: TGCGCCAGCAGTCTGACTAGCGGGAGAGATACGCAGTATTTT. It specifies CASSLTSGRDTQYF. The chain carries TRBV5-1 and TRBJ2-3; TRBD2 aligns across 12 bases. V was clipped by 5 bases and J by 5 bases; unmatched bases: 3. Germline values: CDR1 SGHRS, CDR2 YFSETQ. The CDR3 has 14 amino acids.

A few counts support this clonotype. This chain uses TRBV5-1 with TRBJ1-1, with D unclear. CDR1 is SGHRS and CDR2 is YFSETQ in the germline V gene. The CDR3 has 11 residues. The V end lost 5 bases, the J end lost 7 bases, and 9 bases lay between the germline ends. This CDR3 is CASSNTLEAFF. The DNA of the CDR3 is TGCGCCAGCAGTAACACACTTGAAGCTTTCTTT.

This clonotype was found once. V is TRBV10-1 and J is TRBJ1-1; D gene uncertain. CDR3 length: 18 residues. Trimming stripped 3 bases from V and 1 base from J, with 21 bases between. The V gene's germline CDR1 is WNHNN and CDR2 SYGVQD (reference sequence). The CDR3 loop is CASSESGVLRRKNTEAFF. Written as DNA, the CDR3 is TGCGCCAGCAGTGAATCCGGGGTACTACGACGAAAGAACACTGAAGCTTTCTTT.

V gene TRBV20-1 combines with J gene TRBJ1-1, with D possibly matching TRBD1 (5 bases). The V and J ends lost 0 bases and 4 bases respectively, with 12 bases between them. Germline CDR1 reads DFQATT; CDR2 reads SNEGSKA (reference sequence). The CDR3 runs to 14 residues. CDR3 in DNA: TGCAGTGCTAGAGATCCCCGCGGGGGCACTGAAGCTTTCTTT. This codes for CSARDPRGGTEAFF.

In its sample, this clonotype was seen many times. The rearrangement uses TRBV28 and TRBJ2-3, with 8 bases identical to TRBD2. V was pared by 2 bases and J by 10 bases, with 14 bases of the junction left unmatched. From germline, CDR1 is MDHEN and CDR2 SYDVKM. This CDR3 is built from 16 residues. The CDR3 region is CASSLGALGAGVAQYF. In DNA, the CDR3 is TGTGCCAGCAGTTTAGGGGCTCTAGGAGCGGGAGTTGCGCAGTATTTT.

This clonotype has a handful of counts. V gene TRBV6-5 combines with J gene TRBJ2-2; 9 nucleotides agree with TRBD1. The germline V gene encodes CDR1 MNHEY and CDR2 SVGAGI. J lost 3 bases, V lost 0 bases, and 5 bases had no gene match. The CDR3 is made up of 17 amino acids. The CDR3, as DNA: TGTGCCAGCAGTTACTCGAGTACAGGGGGCTACACCGGGGAGCTGTTTTTT. The encoded protein is CASSYSSTGGYTGELFF.

V is TRBV10-3 and J is TRBJ1-1, with a weak D call TRBD1 (5 bases). Germline loops: CDR1 ENHRY, CDR2 SYGVKD. V was clipped by 10 bases and J by 5 bases, with 23 bases between them. The CDR3 length is 15 residues. CDR3 region: CATVLGPASGTEAFF. The CDR3 DNA reads as TGTGCCACAGTCCTGGGGCCGGCGTCGGGTACTGAAGCTTTCTTT.

The J gene is TRBJ1-1, the V gene TRBV19, with D possibly TRBD1 on 6 matching bases. Trimming removed 7 bases from V and 5 bases from J, with 20 bases in between. Germline values: CDR1 LNHDA, CDR2 SQIVND (reference sequence). There are 15 residues in the CDR3. The CDR3 spells CASTVGRGVGTEAFF. The CDR3 DNA is TGTGCCAGTACTGTCGGCAGGGGAGTTGGGACTGAAGCTTTCTTT.

This clonotype was found a few times. This chain connects TRBV28 to TRBJ1-2, with D maybe TRBD1 (5 bases). This CDR3 is 13 amino acids long. The V end was cut by 5 bases, the J end by 4 bases, with 11 bases between. In germline, CDR1 is MDHEN, CDR2 SYDVKM. The CDR3 nucleotides read TGTGCCAGCAGTCTACAGGCGCCCTATGGCTACACCTTC. Encoded protein: CASSLQAPYGYTF.

The J gene is TRBJ2-7, the V gene TRBV6-2 or TRBV6-3; a weak D match, TRBD2 (5 bases). CDR1 is MNHEY, CDR2 SVGEGT, per germline. The CDR3 sequence is 14 residues long. Deletions cut 6 bases from V and 2 bases from J, with 14 bases between. In DNA, the CDR3 is TGTGCCAGCAGGCCGCCGGGGTATACCTACGAGCAGTACTTC. This gives the protein CASRPPGYTYEQYF.

The rearrangement links TRBV12-3 or TRBV12-4 to TRBJ1-5; no reliable D call. This CDR3 comprises 14 residues. V was trimmed by 2 bases and J by 2 bases, leaving 7 bases between them. The chain's CDR3 is CASSLIRGNQPQHF. CDR3 nucleotide sequence: TGTGCCAGCAGTTTAATACGGGGCAATCAGCCCCAGCATTTT.

This clonotype was detected a few times. The chain recombines TRBV20-1 with TRBJ1-5; D gene ambiguous. V was pared by 4 bases and J by 0 bases, with 10 bases between. This CDR3 region has 14 residues. CDR1 and CDR2 (germline): DFQATT, SNEGSKA (reference sequence). CDR3 amino acids: CSATEGNSNQPQHF. The CDR3 DNA follows: TGCAGTGCTACGGAGGGAAATAGCAATCAGCCCCAGCATTTT.

This clonotype was detected ten times or more. The chain uses TRBV24-1 and TRBJ2-7; TRBD2 might be the D (5 bases). From germline, CDR1 is KGHDR and CDR2 SFDVKD. Trimming stripped 3 bases from V and 12 bases from J, with 14 bases between. This CDR3 has 12 residues. The CDR3 coding sequence is TGTGCCACCAGTGATGAGGGCCAGAGGAGGTACTTC. Translating it yields CATSDEGQRRYF.

The CDR3 sequence: CSGMDVRDTPFSTF. CDR3 nucleotides: TGCAGTGGAATGGACGTCCGGGACACCCCCTTCTCCACCTTC. V is TRBV20-1 and J is TRBJ1-2; the D gene is possibly TRBD1 (6 bases). With 7 bases removed from V and 13 bases from J, the gap between germline ends came to 28 bases. The CDR3 is 14 residues long. Germline CDR1 DFQATT, CDR2 SNEGSKA (reference sequence).

In this sample, this clonotype turned up a few times. This chain joins TRBV27 and TRBJ2-1; a weak D match, TRBD2 (6 bases). The V gene's germline CDR1 is MNHEY and CDR2 SMNVEV (reference sequence). V was shortened by 8 bases and J by 12 bases, with 23 bases between the two germline ends. The CDR3 length is 14 residues. The CDR3 is CASGRLGIDVRQFF. For the CDR3, the DNA is TGTGCCAGCGGGAGGCTGGGCATAGACGTGCGGCAGTTCTTC.

The chain has TRBV25-1 and TRBJ2-3; D unclear. This CDR3 has 14 amino acids. The V end lost 3 bases, the J end lost 0 bases, and 7 bases lay between the germline ends. Germline lookup yields CDR1 MGHDK and CDR2 SYGVNS. In DNA form, the CDR3 reads TGTGCCAGCAGTGAGGGATTTAGCACAGATACGCAGTATTTT. This encodes CASSEGFSTDTQYF.

The chain joins TRBV4-2 to TRBJ1-5, with 10 bases matching TRBD1. Germline CDR1 and CDR2: LGHNA and YNFKEQ. V dropped 1 base and J dropped 5; count of bases not matched to a gene: 2. The CDR3 is 15 residues long. The CDR3 DNA follows: TGTGCCAGCAGCCAAGGACAGGGGGCTGATCAGCCCCAGCATTTT. Residues: CASSQGQGADQPQHF.

V usage is TRBV5-6 and J usage is TRBJ1-4, with a tentative D call TRBD1 (5 bases). In germline, CDR1 is SGHDT, CDR2 YYEEEE. The CDR3 totals 14 residues. Between the trimmed V and J ends, which lost 3 bases and 7 bases, there was a span of 13 bases. The CDR3: CASSSGRMGEKLFF. The CDR3 nucleotides are TGTGCCAGCAGCTCAGGGAGGATGGGTGAAAAACTGTTTTTT. Full variable domain (missing parts from reference TRBV5-6 and TRBJ1-4): DAGVTQSPTHLIKTRGQQVTLRCSPKSGHDTVSWYQQALGQGPQFIFQYYEEEERQRGNFPDRFSGHQFPNYSSELNVNALLLGDSALYLCASSSGRMGEKLFFGSGTQLSVL.

V gene TRBV5-6 combines with J gene TRBJ2-7, with D perhaps being TRBD1 or TRBD2 (5 bases each). Germline assignment: CDR1 SGHDT and CDR2 YYEEEE. This CDR3 has 15 amino acids. V shed 5 bases and J shed 1 base, with 16 bases lying between them. DNA for the CDR3: TGTGCCAGCAGGGAGTCGGGGACGGAATCCTACGAGCAGTACTTC. This translates into CASRESGTESYEQYF.

As regards this clonotype: Possible read error: a much larger clone is one base away. The chain is built from TRBV20-1 and TRBJ2-7; possibly TRBD1 or TRBD2 for D (5 bases each). Germline lookup yields CDR1 DFQATT and CDR2 SNEGSKA (reference sequence). V was pared by 3 bases and J by 0 bases, with 9 bases between. The CDR3 is made up of 13 amino acids. CDR3 coding DNA: TGCAGTGCTAGGGGGACGAGCTCCTACGAGCAGTACTTC. Its protein product is CSARGTSSYEQYF.

The chain uses TRBV14 and TRBJ2-3; D tentatively fits TRBD1 or TRBD2 (6 bases each). This CDR3 spans 16 amino acids. CDR1 and CDR2 from the germline V gene are SGHDN and FVKESK. Trimming left V 0 bases short and J 2 bases short, with 12 bases between. For the CDR3, the DNA is TGTGCCAGCAGCCAAGAACGGGGGCTTGTCACAGATACGCAGTATTTT. Its protein is CASSQERGLVTDTQYF.

The chain is built from TRBV6-2 or TRBV6-3 and TRBJ2-4; 10 bases line up with TRBD2. The CDR3 sequence is 19 residues long. The V gene end was trimmed by 0 bases and the J gene end by 1 base; junction bases not matched to a gene: 9. The germline V gene encodes CDR1 MNHEY and CDR2 SVGEGT. CDR3 DNA sequence: TGTGCCAGCAGTTACTCGGCCACTAGCGGGACCGCGGCCAAAAACATTCAGTACTTC. It specifies CASSYSATSGTAAKNIQYF.